These 28 T cell receptor beta chains were all obtained from the same sample, sequenced in a study of regulatory T cells in long-lasting Graves disease. Sequencing libraries for TCR beta were prepared with iRepertoire HTBI primers and Arm-PCR of CDR3 regions. TCRdb re-called the multiplex PCR reads through MiXCR, storing one row per CDR3 protein. The table has about 310,000 distinct CDR3 sequences, over 15% seen once; the top ten hold around 37%. Time point indicated: newly diagnosed GD, antithyroid drugs for less than 3 months. Making the TCR library involved RNA that had been extracted from PBMCs. This sample comprised peripheral blood mononuclear cells (PBMCs), obtained at new diagnosis, from a patient treated with antithyroid drugs. These receptors were obtained from a female donor with Graves disease.

This clonotype was observed many times. The chain has TRBV4-1 and TRBJ2-5, with D perhaps matching TRBD1 or TRBD2 (5 bases each). The ends were cut back, 2 bases at V and 3 bases at J, with 7 bases in the middle. CDR3 length: 13 residues. Per the germline V gene, CDR1 is MGHRA and CDR2 is YSYEKL. The CDR3 is CASSQQGEETQYF. DNA of the CDR3: TGCGCCAGCAGCCAACAGGGAGAAGAGACCCAGTACTTC.

This clonotype has at least ten counts. The V gene is TRBV15, the J gene TRBJ1-5, with 9 bases lining up with TRBD1. CDR3 length: 14 amino acids. Trimming cost V 5 bases and J 6 bases; bases outside gene matches: 5. Germline V CDR1 and CDR2: LNHNV, YYDKDF (reference sequence). The chain's CDR3 is CATSLGQGPQPQHF. CDR3 in DNA: TGTGCCACCAGCCTAGGACAGGGGCCTCAGCCCCAGCATTTT.

This clonotype was seen many times. V is TRBV28 and J is TRBJ2-5, with TRBD1 as a possible D gene (5 bases). CDR3 size: 14 residues. The germline V gene has CDR1 MDHEN and CDR2 SYDVKM. The V end lost 4 bases, the J end lost 2 bases, and 11 bases lay between the germline ends. The CDR3 region has the DNA TGTGCCAGCAGTTCCCGAACAGGTCAAGAGACCCAGTACTTC. It translates to CASSSRTGQETQYF.

The chain has TRBV9 and TRBJ2-3; D is unclear. Germline CDR1 SGDLS, CDR2 YYNGEE. The germline V and J ends were trimmed by 3 bases and 12 bases, with 17 bases remaining between them. The CDR3 is 13 amino acids. The DNA for the CDR3 is TGTGCCAGCAGCGGTATAGACTCACCTTTACAGTATTTT. Its translation is CASSGIDSPLQYF. The entire variable domain, with the rest obtained from reference TRBV9 and TRBJ2-3, is as follows: DSGVTQTPKHLITATGQRVTLRCSPRSGDLSVYWYQQSLDQGLQFLIQYYNGEERAKGNILERFSAQQFPDLHSELNLSSLELGDSALYFCASSGIDSPLQYFGPGTRLTVL.

This clonotype has a count of ten or more. This rearrangement joins TRBV18 to TRBJ2-1; D gene ambiguous. V was shortened by 3 bases and J by 3 bases, with 9 bases between the two germline ends. This CDR3 has 14 amino acids. Germline V lookup: CDR1 KGHSH, CDR2 LQKENI. This chain's CDR3 is CASSPPANYNEQFF. The CDR3 bases are TGTGCCAGCTCACCTCCCGCTAACTACAATGAGCAGTTCTTC. The complete variable domain, with remaining parts taken from reference TRBV18 and TRBJ2-1, reads NAGVMQNPRHLVRRRGQEARLRCSPMKGHSHVYWYRQLPEEGLKFMVYLQKENIIDESGMPKERFSAEFPKEGPSILRIQQVVRGDSAAYFCASSPPANYNEQFFGPGTRLTVL.

The chain recombines TRBV28 with TRBJ2-7; maybe TRBD2 (6 bases). Germline V lookup: CDR1 MDHEN, CDR2 SYDVKM. The V end lost 4 bases, the J end lost 6 bases, and 16 bases lay between the germline ends. The CDR3 is made up of 14 amino acids. CDR3 DNA sequence: TGTGCCAGCAGTTGGGGGGAATTCAATCGCGAGCAGTACTTC. This encodes CASSWGEFNREQYF.

This clonotype showed up many times. V gene TRBV7-2 combines with J gene TRBJ2-1; no clear D gene. V was cut by 2 bases and J by 10 bases, with 12 bases left in between. The CDR3 spans 13 residues. Germline lookup yields CDR1 SGHTA and CDR2 FQGNSA. CDR3 coding DNA: TGTGCCAGCAGCTTATTCGGGTCGCAGGAGCAGTTCTTC. Translation: CASSLFGSQEQFF.

About this clonotype: A much larger clone differs from this one at a single base, so this may be a read error. The gene calls are TRBV20-1 and TRBJ2-1, with D perhaps matching TRBD2 (5 bases). Germline CDR1 and CDR2: DFQATT and SNEGSKA (reference sequence). The CDR3 loop spans 13 amino acids. The DNA for the CDR3 is TGCGGTGCTAGAGATATATCGGGGAATGAGCAGTTCTTC. It encodes CGARDISGNEQFF.

In regard to this clonotype: Being one base from a much bigger clone, this may be a read error. This chain uses TRBV7-8 with TRBJ2-6, with 7 bases that match TRBD1. Germline CDR1 is SGHVS and CDR2 is FQNEAQ. The CDR3 is made up of 17 amino acids. CDR3 in DNA: TGTGCCAGCGGCCTGACAGGGTTGAGCTCTGGGGCCAACGTCCCGACTTTC. The encoded protein is CASGLTGLSSGANVPTF.

This clonotype was seen many times. The J gene is TRBJ2-3, the V gene TRBV6-1; 8 nucleotides align to TRBD1. The V gene's germline CDR1 is MNHNS and CDR2 SASEGT. The CDR3 runs to 14 residues. The ends lost 7 bases at V and 4 bases at J; junction bases unmatched: 7. CDR3 region: CASTPDRVADTQYF. The CDR3 DNA sequence: TGTGCCAGCACTCCGGACAGGGTTGCAGATACGCAGTATTTT.

This rearrangement joins TRBV11-2 to TRBJ1-4; unclear D gene. V was pared by 6 bases and J by 0 bases, with 11 bases between. The germline V gene encodes CDR1 SGHAT and CDR2 FQNNGV. The CDR3 extends over 15 amino acids. CDR3 amino acids: CASSREAATNEKLFF. The CDR3 DNA reads as TGTGCCAGCAGTAGGGAAGCAGCAACTAATGAAAAACTGTTTTTT.

This clonotype appeared many times. The V and J genes are TRBV11-2 and TRBJ2-1; TRBD2 agrees at 9 bases. V lost 6 bases, J lost 6 bases, and 15 bases stayed unmatched. This CDR3 spans 17 amino acids. CDR1 is SGHAT and CDR2 is FQNNGV in the germline V gene. The CDR3 reads CASRSLASGRTGNEQFF. CDR3 bases: TGTGCCAGCAGATCACTGGCCAGCGGGAGGACAGGCAATGAGCAGTTCTTC.

In this sample, this clonotype turned up many times. J is TRBJ2-1 and V is TRBV12-3 or TRBV12-4; 8 bases align to TRBD2. Trimming took 2 bases from V and 3 from J; bases not matched to a gene: 9. The CDR3 length is 17 residues. The CDR3 coding sequence is TGTGCCAGCAGTTTACAGGGCGGGGGGTCCTTCTACAATGAGCAGTTCTTC. This translates into CASSLQGGGSFYNEQFF.

This clonotype was seen repeatedly, ten times or more. The chain employs TRBV20-1 and TRBJ2-7, with D tentatively TRBD1 (5 bases). Trimming cost V 3 bases and J 7 bases, with 16 bases left between them. Germline V gene sequence: CDR1 DFQATT, CDR2 SNEGSKA (reference sequence). CDR3 length: 13 residues. Here the CDR3 DNA reads TGCAGTGCTAGGGACATAATAAGGGGTGAGCAGTACTTC. Its protein product is CSARDIIRGEQYF.

The chain has TRBV6-5 and TRBJ2-3; TRBD2 might be the D (6 bases). The CDR3 covers 15 residues. Germline-derived CDR1 and CDR2 are MNHEY and SVGAGI. Trimming left V 2 bases short and J 4 bases short, with 13 bases between. The CDR3 sequence is CASSYTTSNADTQYF. The CDR3 nucleotides read TGTGCCAGCAGTTACACGACTAGTAATGCAGATACGCAGTATTTT.

This clonotype was observed at least ten times. The rearrangement joins TRBV28 to TRBJ1-1, with no clear D. In germline, CDR1 is MDHEN, CDR2 SYDVKM. The length of the CDR3 is 11 residues. V gave up 5 bases and J gave up 6 bases, with 7 bases separating them. CDR3 bases: TGTGCCAGCAGTCGTGTGGCTGAAGCTTTCTTT. Its protein is CASSRVAEAFF.

The rearrangement joins TRBV9 to TRBJ2-1; 7 positions agree with TRBD2. Germline V gene lookup returns CDR1 SGDLS and CDR2 YYNGEE. CDR3 size: 17 residues. Trimming took 0 bases from V and 1 from J; bases not matched to a gene: 7. CDR3 in amino acids: CASSVELLAYSYNEQFF. Written as DNA, the CDR3 is TGTGCCAGCAGCGTAGAATTACTAGCGTATTCCTACAATGAGCAGTTCTTC.

This clonotype showed up just a few times. This sequence joins TRBV6-4 and TRBJ2-7; TRBD2 matches at 9 bases. Looked up from germline, CDR1 is MRHNA and CDR2 is SNTAGT. V was pared by 0 bases and J by 2 bases, with 23 bases of the junction left unmatched. This CDR3 region has 22 residues. The chain's CDR3 is CASSDSKAARGPGLARAYEQYF. CDR3 DNA sequence: TGTGCCAGCAGTGACTCGAAGGCCGCTCGGGGGCCTGGACTAGCGAGAGCCTACGAGCAGTACTTC.

This clonotype has just one count. The rearrangement uses TRBV28 and TRBJ2-1; 9 bases agree with TRBD2. Germline values: CDR1 MDHEN, CDR2 SYDVKM. V was clipped by 4 bases and J by 2 bases; unmatched bases: 3. This CDR3 contains 15 residues. The CDR3: CASSSSGKTYNEQFF. In nucleotides, the CDR3 is TGTGCCAGCAGTTCTAGCGGGAAAACCTACAATGAGCAGTTCTTC.

V usage is TRBV18 and J usage is TRBJ2-3; D possibly corresponds to TRBD1 (7 bases). This CDR3 is 17 amino acids long. V was pared by 1 base and J by 4 bases, with 18 bases between. Germline loops: CDR1 KGHSH, CDR2 LQKENI. CDR3 region: CASSPLRQGRRADTQYF. As DNA, the CDR3 is TGTGCCAGCTCACCACTCCGACAGGGAAGGAGGGCAGATACGCAGTATTTT.

This clonotype was seen repeatedly, ten times or more. This sequence joins TRBV28 and TRBJ1-5, with a tentative D call TRBD1 (5 bases). The CDR3 has 19 amino acids. Per the germline V gene, CDR1 is MDHEN and CDR2 is SYDVKM. With 4 bases removed from V and 0 bases from J, the gap between germline ends came to 22 bases. The CDR3 DNA sequence: TGTGCCAGCAGTTCATCGGGACTTAGGAAGGGGTATAGCAATCAGCCCCAGCATTTT. Its translation: CASSSSGLRKGYSNQPQHF. Combining the CDR3 with reference TRBV28 and TRBJ1-5 gives the whole variable domain DVKVTQSSRYLVKRTGEKVFLECVQDMDHENMFWYRQDPGLGLRLIYFSYDVKMKEKGDIPEGYSVSREKKERFSLILESASTNQTSMYLCASSSSGLRKGYSNQPQHFGDGTRLSIL.

The chain links TRBV30 to TRBJ1-6; D is unclear. CDR1 is GTSNPN and CDR2 is SVGIG in the germline V gene (reference sequence). Trimming shortened V by 2 bases and J by 6 bases, and 11 bases separated the two germline ends. There are 14 residues in the CDR3. CDR3 in amino acids: CAWSQRGGNSPLHF. As DNA, the CDR3 is TGTGCCTGGAGTCAACGAGGCGGTAATTCACCCCTCCACTTT.

At least ten counts were recorded for this clonotype. The genes are TRBV19 and TRBJ2-1; TRBD2 agrees at 7 bases. Losses at the gene ends were 7 bases for V and 7 bases for J; bases not matched to a gene: 10. The CDR3 length is 14 residues. Germline V gene data show CDR1 as LNHDA and CDR2 as SQIVND (reference sequence). In DNA form, the CDR3 reads TGTGCCAGTATTTCTAGCGGTGGAGAGAATGAGCAGTTCTTC. As protein: CASISSGGENEQFF.

This clonotype appeared many times. The V call is TRBV11-2, the J call TRBJ2-7, with TRBD2 identical over 7 bases. CDR3 length: 13 residues. The V gene end was trimmed by 5 bases and the J gene end by 2 bases; junction bases not matched to a gene: 3. Germline loops: CDR1 SGHAT, CDR2 FQNNGV. This CDR3 is CASSGLGAYEQYF. The DNA of the CDR3 is TGTGCCAGCAGCGGACTAGGTGCCTACGAGCAGTACTTC.

In its sample, this clonotype was seen many times. The gene calls are TRBV5-6 and TRBJ1-2; the match to TRBD1 covers 9 bases. The V and J ends lost 4 bases and 9 bases, in that order; junction bases with no gene match: 13. Per germline, CDR1 SGHDT and CDR2 YYEEEE. The CDR3 sequence is 15 residues long. The chain's CDR3 is CASSPPGTGLLSYTF. In DNA, the CDR3 is TGTGCCAGCAGCCCACCCGGGACAGGGTTGCTGAGCTACACCTTC.

This clonotype was observed at least ten times. The CDR3 bases are TGTGCCAGCAGTTTTCTACTAGCGGGGTACGGGGAGCAGTTCTTC. This sequence encodes CASSFLLAGYGEQFF. The rearrangement joins TRBV28 to TRBJ2-1; 10 bases match TRBD2. Trimming cost V 3 bases and J 10 bases; bases outside gene matches: 9. There are 15 residues in the CDR3. In germline, CDR1 is MDHEN, CDR2 SYDVKM.

As regards this clonotype: A much more abundant neighbour one base away suggests this may be a read error. The final CDR3 position lacks the conserved phenylalanine or tryptophan, pointing to a likely read error. The chain uses TRBV3-1 and TRBJ2-1; 7 positions match TRBD1. This CDR3 contains 14 residues. CDR1 and CDR2 (germline): LGHDT, YNNKEL (reference sequence). V dropped 6 bases and J dropped 5; count of bases not matched to a gene: 7. The CDR3 region has the DNA TGTGCCAGCAGACATACCGACAGGGACAATGAGCAGTTCTGC. Its protein is CASRHTDRDNEQFC.

This clonotype was counted a few times. The chain recombines TRBV15 with TRBJ2-1; 9 positions agree with TRBD1. V lost 4 bases, J lost 3 bases, and 4 bases stayed unmatched. The CDR3 sequence is 15 residues long. Germline V gene sequence: CDR1 LNHNV, CDR2 YYDKDF (reference sequence). The CDR3 DNA is TGTGCCACCAGCAAAGGGACAGGGAACTACAATGAGCAGTTCTTC. Protein: CATSKGTGNYNEQFF.